What follows are 11 T cell receptor beta chains derived from one specimen sequenced in a study of blood T cell repertoires in COVID-19. Assay used: immunoSEQ multiplex PCR; TCRdb lists only in-frame clones, some missing. The repertoire has roughly 140,000 clones, more than 75% of them found once; the top ten carry 4.2%. Sequenced material: peripheral blood. The source of these receptors is a man between 60 and 75 years old with acute or convalescent COVID-19.

The chain carries TRBV4-1 and TRBJ1-4; 7 bases are shared with TRBD1. The germline CDR1 and CDR2 sequences are MGHRA and YSYEKL. The CDR3 runs 15 residues. With V trimmed by 0 bases and J by 8 bases, 6 bases remained unmatched. DNA of the CDR3: TGCGCCAGCAGCCAAGAAGGGGGCTATTCGGAAAAACTGTTTTTT. Residues: CASSQEGGYSEKLFF.

J is TRBJ1-2 and V is TRBV4-1; D gene uncertain. CDR3 size: 12 residues. In germline, CDR1 is MGHRA, CDR2 YSYEKL. V gave up 1 base and J gave up 13 bases, with 13 bases separating them. The CDR3 coding sequence is TGCGCCAGCAGCCAAGCCGGGATTCCCCGCACCTTC. Its translation: CASSQAGIPRTF.

This chain links TRBV5-1 with TRBJ2-1, with 7 positions matching TRBD1. Germline CDR1 reads SGHRS; CDR2 reads YFSETQ. The ends lost 0 bases at V and 6 bases at J; junction bases unmatched: 3. This CDR3 contains 14 residues. Written as DNA, the CDR3 is TGCGCCAGCAGCTTGGCCTCAGGGGGCAATGAGCAGTTCTTC. The encoded protein is CASSLASGGNEQFF.

V and J are TRBV27 and TRBJ2-3; TRBD2 aligns across 12 bases. This CDR3 is 15 amino acids long. V dropped 3 bases and J dropped 3; count of bases not matched to a gene: 1. Germline V gene data show CDR1 as MNHEY and CDR2 as SMNVEV (reference sequence). CDR3 DNA: TGTGCCAGCAGTTTGACTAGCGGGAGAACAGATACGCAGTATTTT. Its translation is CASSLTSGRTDTQYF.

The chain recombines TRBV9 with TRBJ2-7, with TRBD2 matching over 7 bases. V lost 8 bases to trimming and J lost 1 base; unmatched junction nucleotides: 6. Germline loops: CDR1 SGDLS, CDR2 YYNGEE. The CDR3 is made up of 13 amino acids. The CDR3 region has the DNA TGTGCCAGTTCGCCGGGACTATCCTACGAGCAGTACTTC. Translated: CASSPGLSYEQYF.

The chain employs TRBV15 and TRBJ1-2, with D unclear. Per germline, CDR1 LNHNV and CDR2 YYDKDF (reference sequence). Between the trimmed V and J ends, which lost 2 bases and 2 bases, there was a span of 9 bases. The CDR3 runs to 14 residues. The CDR3 is CATSRPRGNYGYTF. CDR3 nucleotides: TGTGCCACCAGCAGACCACGGGGAAACTATGGCTACACCTTC. Supplemented by reference TRBV15 and TRBJ1-2, the full variable domain reads DAMVIQNPRYQVTQFGKPVTLSCSQTLNHNVMYWYQQKSSQAPKLLFHYYDKDFNNEADTPDNFQSRRPNTSFCFLDIRSPGLGDTAMYLCATSRPRGNYGYTFGSGTRLTVV.

This chain connects TRBV10-1 to TRBJ1-2, with D unclear. CDR3 size: 16 residues. The ends were cut back, 3 bases at V and 2 bases at J, with 16 bases in the middle. Germline-derived CDR1 and CDR2 are WNHNN and SYGVQD (reference sequence). CDR3 loop: CASSDGGGDTNYGYTF. CDR3 bases: TGCGCCAGCAGTGACGGCGGCGGGGATACCAACTATGGCTACACCTTC.

The CDR3 DNA sequence: TGTGCCAGCAGTTACACTAGCGGGAAAGAGACCCAGTACTTC. Amino acids: CASSYTSGKETQYF. The chain links TRBV6-5 to TRBJ2-5; 10 bases are shared with TRBD2. Germline trimming cut 2 bases from V and 3 bases from J; bases unmatched to any gene: 0. CDR1 and CDR2 from the germline V gene are MNHEY and SVGAGI. The CDR3 extends over 14 amino acids.

The chain joins TRBV18 to TRBJ2-1, with TRBD2 matching over 8 bases. The CDR3 totals 15 residues. Germline CDR1 is KGHSH and CDR2 is LQKENI. J gave up 4 bases and V 4 bases, and 6 bases lay outside the gene matches. The CDR3 protein is CASSQSGSRYNEQFF. For the CDR3, the DNA is TGTGCCAGCTCACAAAGCGGGAGTAGGTACAATGAGCAGTTCTTC.

The CDR3: CSANELAGPYEQYF. CDR3 bases: TGCAGTGCTAATGAACTAGCGGGCCCCTACGAGCAGTACTTC. V usage is TRBV20-1 and J usage is TRBJ2-7, with 9 bases lining up with TRBD2. The CDR3 is 14 residues long. Germline CDR1 is DFQATT and CDR2 is SNEGSKA (reference sequence). Trimming cost V 4 bases and J 2 bases; bases outside gene matches: 6.

This chain connects TRBV12-3 or TRBV12-4 to TRBJ2-5; D may be TRBD2 (5 bases). V was pared by 3 bases and J by 7 bases, with 12 bases between. The CDR3 extends over 13 amino acids. CDR3 DNA sequence: TGTGCCAGCAGTTTGGACTTCGTAGGGACCCAGTACTTC. Amino acids: CASSLDFVGTQYF.